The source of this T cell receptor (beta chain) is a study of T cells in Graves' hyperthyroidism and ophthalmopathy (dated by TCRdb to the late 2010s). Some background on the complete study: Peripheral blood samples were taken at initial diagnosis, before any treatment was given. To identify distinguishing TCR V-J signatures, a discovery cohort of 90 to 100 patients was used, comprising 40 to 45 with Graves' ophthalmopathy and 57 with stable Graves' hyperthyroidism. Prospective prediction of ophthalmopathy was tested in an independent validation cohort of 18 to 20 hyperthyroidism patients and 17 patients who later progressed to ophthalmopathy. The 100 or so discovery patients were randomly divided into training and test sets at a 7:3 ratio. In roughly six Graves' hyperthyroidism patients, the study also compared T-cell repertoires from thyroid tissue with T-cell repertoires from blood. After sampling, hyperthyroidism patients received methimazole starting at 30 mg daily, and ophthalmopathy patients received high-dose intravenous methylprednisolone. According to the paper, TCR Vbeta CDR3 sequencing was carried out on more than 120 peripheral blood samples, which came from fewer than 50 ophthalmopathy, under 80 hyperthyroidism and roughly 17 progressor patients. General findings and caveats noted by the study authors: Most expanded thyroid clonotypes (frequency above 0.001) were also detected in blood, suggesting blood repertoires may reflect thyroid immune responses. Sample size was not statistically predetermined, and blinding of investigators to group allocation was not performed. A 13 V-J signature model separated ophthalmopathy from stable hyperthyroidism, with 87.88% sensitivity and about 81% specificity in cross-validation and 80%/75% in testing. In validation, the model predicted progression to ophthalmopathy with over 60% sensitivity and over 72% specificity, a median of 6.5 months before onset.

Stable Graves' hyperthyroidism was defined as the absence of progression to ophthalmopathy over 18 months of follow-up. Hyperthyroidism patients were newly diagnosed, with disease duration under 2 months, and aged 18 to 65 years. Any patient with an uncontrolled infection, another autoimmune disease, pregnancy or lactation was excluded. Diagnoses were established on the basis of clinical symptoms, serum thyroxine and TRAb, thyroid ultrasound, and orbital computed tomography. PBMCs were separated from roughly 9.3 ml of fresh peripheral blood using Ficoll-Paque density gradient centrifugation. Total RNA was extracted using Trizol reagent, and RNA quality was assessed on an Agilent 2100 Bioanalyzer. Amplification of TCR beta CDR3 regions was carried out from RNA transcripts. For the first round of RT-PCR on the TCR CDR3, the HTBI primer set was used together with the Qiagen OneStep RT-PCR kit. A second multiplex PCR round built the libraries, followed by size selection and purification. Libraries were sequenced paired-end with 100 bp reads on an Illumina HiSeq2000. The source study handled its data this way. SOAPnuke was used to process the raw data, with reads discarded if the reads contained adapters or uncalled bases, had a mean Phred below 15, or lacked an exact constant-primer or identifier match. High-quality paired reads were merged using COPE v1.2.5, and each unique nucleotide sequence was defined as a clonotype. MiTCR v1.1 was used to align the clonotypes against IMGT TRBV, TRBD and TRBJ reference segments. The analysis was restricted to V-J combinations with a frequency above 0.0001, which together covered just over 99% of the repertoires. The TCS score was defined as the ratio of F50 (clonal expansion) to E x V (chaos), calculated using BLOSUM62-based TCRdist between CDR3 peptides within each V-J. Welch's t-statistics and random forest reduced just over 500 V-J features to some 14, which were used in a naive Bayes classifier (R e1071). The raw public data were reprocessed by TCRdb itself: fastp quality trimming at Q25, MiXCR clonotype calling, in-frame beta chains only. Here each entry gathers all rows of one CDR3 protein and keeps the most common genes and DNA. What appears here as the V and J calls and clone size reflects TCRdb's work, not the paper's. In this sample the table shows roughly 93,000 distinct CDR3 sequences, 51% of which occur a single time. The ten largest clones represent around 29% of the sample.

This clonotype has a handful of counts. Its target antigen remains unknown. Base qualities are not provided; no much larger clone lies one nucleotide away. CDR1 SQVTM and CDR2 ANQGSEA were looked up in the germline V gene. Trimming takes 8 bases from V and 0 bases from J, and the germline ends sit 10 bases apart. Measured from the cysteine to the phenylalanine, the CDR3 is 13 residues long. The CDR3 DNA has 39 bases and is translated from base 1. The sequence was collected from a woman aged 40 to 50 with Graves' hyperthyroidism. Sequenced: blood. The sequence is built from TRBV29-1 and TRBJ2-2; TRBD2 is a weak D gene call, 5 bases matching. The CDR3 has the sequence CSFRTPNTGELFF. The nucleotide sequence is TGCAGCTTTAGGACTCCGAACACCGGGGAGCTGTTTTTT.